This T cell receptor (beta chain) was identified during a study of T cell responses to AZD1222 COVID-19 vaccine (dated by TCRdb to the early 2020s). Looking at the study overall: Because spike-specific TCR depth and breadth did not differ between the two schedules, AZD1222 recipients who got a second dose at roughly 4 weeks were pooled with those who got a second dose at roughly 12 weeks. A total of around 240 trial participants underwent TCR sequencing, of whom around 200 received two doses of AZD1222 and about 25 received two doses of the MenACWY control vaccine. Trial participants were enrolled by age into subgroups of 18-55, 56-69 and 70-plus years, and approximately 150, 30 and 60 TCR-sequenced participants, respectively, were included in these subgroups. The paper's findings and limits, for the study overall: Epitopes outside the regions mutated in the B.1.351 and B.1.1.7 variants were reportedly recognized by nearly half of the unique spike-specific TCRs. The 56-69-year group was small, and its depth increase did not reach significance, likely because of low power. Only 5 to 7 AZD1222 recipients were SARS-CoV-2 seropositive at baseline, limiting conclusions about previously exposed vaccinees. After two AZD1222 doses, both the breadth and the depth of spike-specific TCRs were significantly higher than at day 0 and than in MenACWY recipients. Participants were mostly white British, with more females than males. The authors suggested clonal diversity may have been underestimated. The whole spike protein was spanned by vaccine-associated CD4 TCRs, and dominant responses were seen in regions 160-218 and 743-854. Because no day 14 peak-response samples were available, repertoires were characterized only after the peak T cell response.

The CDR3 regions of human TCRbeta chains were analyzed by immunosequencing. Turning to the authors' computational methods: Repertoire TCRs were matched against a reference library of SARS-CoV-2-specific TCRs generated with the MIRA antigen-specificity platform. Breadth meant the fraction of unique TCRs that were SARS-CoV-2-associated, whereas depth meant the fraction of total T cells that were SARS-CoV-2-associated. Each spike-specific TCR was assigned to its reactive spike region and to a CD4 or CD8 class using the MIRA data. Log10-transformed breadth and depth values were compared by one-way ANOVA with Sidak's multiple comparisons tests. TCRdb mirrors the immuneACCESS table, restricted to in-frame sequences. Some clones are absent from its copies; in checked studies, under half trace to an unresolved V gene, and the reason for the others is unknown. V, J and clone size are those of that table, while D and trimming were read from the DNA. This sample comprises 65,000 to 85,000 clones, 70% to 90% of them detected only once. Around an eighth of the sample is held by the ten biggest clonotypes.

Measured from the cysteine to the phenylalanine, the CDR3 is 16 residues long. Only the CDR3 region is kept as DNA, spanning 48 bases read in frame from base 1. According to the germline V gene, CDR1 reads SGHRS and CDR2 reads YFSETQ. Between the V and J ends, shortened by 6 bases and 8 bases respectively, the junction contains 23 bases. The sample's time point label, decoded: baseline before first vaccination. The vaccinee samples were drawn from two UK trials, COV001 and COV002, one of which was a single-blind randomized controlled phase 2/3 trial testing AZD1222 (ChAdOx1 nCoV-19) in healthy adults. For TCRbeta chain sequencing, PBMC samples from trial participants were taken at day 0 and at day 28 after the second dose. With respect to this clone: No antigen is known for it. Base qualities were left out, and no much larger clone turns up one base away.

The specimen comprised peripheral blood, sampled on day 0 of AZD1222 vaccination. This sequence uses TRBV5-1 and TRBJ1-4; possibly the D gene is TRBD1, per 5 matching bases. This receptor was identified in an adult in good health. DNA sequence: TGCGCCAGCACCCTGGGGGGGGTCGCCCCGGGGGAAAAACTGTTTTTT. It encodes CASTLGGVAPGEKLFF.